These 26 T cell receptor beta chains were all obtained from the same sample, sequenced in a study of control samples from healthy donors and cancer patients (dated by TCRdb to 2019 to 2021). The method was the immunoSEQ multiplex PCR assay. Drawn from immuneACCESS, this table holds only the in-frame rearrangements with V and J called that TCRdb kept. Clones are partly lost; checked studies trace under half to an unresolved V gene and leave the rest unexplained. The sample yields around 95,000 clones; approximately 84% were counted once. The top ten constitute 18% of the sample. The sample taken for sequencing was blood. These receptors all stem from a woman aged 45-65 years in good health.

This clone was found once. The chain recombines TRBV7-2 with TRBJ1-6; D call uncertain. Trimming left V 1 base short and J 8 bases short, with 9 bases between. Germline CDR1 and CDR2: SGHTA and FQGNSA. The CDR3 is 14 amino acids. DNA of the CDR3: TGTGCCAGCAGCTTAGAATGGGATGATTCACCCCTCCACTTT. Translating gives CASSLEWDDSPLHF.

The V gene is TRBV24-1, the J gene TRBJ2-5; D unresolved. Trimming removed 7 bases from V and 5 bases from J, with 13 bases in between. The CDR3 is 13 residues long. In germline, CDR1 is KGHDR, CDR2 SFDVKD. The CDR3 DNA follows: TGTGCCACCAGCCTCGGAAGTGGGGAGACCCAGTACTTC. Translating gives CATSLGSGETQYF.

The rearrangement joins TRBV11-2 to TRBJ1-2, with no clear D. Per germline, CDR1 SGHAT and CDR2 FQNNGV. The length of the CDR3 is 13 residues. Trimming removed 5 bases from V and 2 bases from J, with 9 bases in between. The CDR3 nucleotides are TGTGCCAGCAGCCGCGATCGAAACTATGGCTACACCTTC. Translating gives CASSRDRNYGYTF.

This clone was detected only once. V is TRBV2 and J is TRBJ2-5, with D possibly being TRBD1 or TRBD2 (7 bases each). V lost 8 bases to trimming and J lost 5 bases, with 21 bases between them. Germline CDR1 and CDR2: SNHLY and FYNNEI. The CDR3 has 15 amino acids. The CDR3 DNA reads TGTGCCAGCGTCCCTCCGAGGGGGCGGGGGGAGACCCAGTACTTC. This gives the protein CASVPPRGRGETQYF.

The chain recombines TRBV5-4 with TRBJ2-7, with D possibly matching TRBD2 (6 bases). Trimming stripped 10 bases from V and 1 base from J, with 15 bases between. This CDR3 is 13 amino acids long. Germline CDR1 SGHNT, CDR2 YYREEE (reference sequence). This CDR3 is CAGGAGLSYEQYF. The DNA for the CDR3 is TGTGCCGGCGGGGCGGGACTTTCCTACGAGCAGTACTTC.

The V and J genes are TRBV20-1 and TRBJ1-5; TRBD1 is a possible D gene (5 bases). Germline CDR1 DFQATT, CDR2 SNEGSKA (reference sequence). V was cut by 3 bases and J by 3 bases, with 12 bases left in between. The CDR3 contains 14 residues. CDR3 in DNA: TGCAGTGCTAGTAGGGGACGGAACAATCAGCCCCAGCATTTT. It translates to CSASRGRNNQPQHF.

The chain links TRBV6-5 to TRBJ2-7; maybe TRBD1 (5 bases). Germline values: CDR1 MNHEY, CDR2 SVGAGI. The germline V and J ends were trimmed by 3 bases and 5 bases, with 17 bases remaining between them. The CDR3 is made up of 15 amino acids. DNA of the CDR3: TGTGCCAGCAGTTATCGGAGTGGCAGGGCGAACGAGCAGTACTTC. This codes for CASSYRSGRANEQYF.

V gene TRBV5-4 combines with J gene TRBJ1-1; perhaps TRBD1 as D (6 bases). V gave up 1 base and J gave up 4 bases, with 17 bases separating them. From germline, CDR1 is SGHNT and CDR2 YYREEE (reference sequence). This CDR3 comprises 16 residues. CDR3 coding DNA: TGTGCCAGCAGCTTGAGCCAGGGGCGGGCAAGCACTGAAGCTTTCTTT. Translation: CASSLSQGRASTEAFF. Full variable domain (outside the CDR3, taken from reference TRBV5-4 and TRBJ1-1): ETGVTQSPTHLIKTRGQQVTLRCSSQSGHNTVSWYQQALGQGPQFIFQYYREEENGRGNFPPRFSGLQFPNYSSELNVNALELDDSALYLCASSLSQGRASTEAFFGQGTRLTVV.

The chain combines TRBV7-9 with TRBJ1-2, with 8 bases matching TRBD1. The CDR3 is 14 residues long. The germline V gene encodes CDR1 SEHNR and CDR2 FQNEAQ (reference sequence). V lost 4 bases to trimming and J lost 4 bases; unmatched junction nucleotides: 5. The CDR3 bases are TGTGCCAGCAGCTCGGACAGGGTGATCTATGGCTACACCTTC. Translation: CASSSDRVIYGYTF.

The chain employs TRBV11-2 and TRBJ2-2, with 13 bases fitting TRBD2. Germline loops: CDR1 SGHAT, CDR2 FQNNGV. The CDR3 runs to 19 residues. V lost 3 bases, J lost 1 base, and 8 bases stayed unmatched. The CDR3 loop is CASSFRLAGGNLNTGELFF. The DNA of the CDR3 is TGTGCCAGCAGCTTCCGACTAGCGGGGGGTAACCTGAACACCGGGGAGCTGTTTTTT.

V gene TRBV19 combines with J gene TRBJ1-1, with D possibly matching TRBD1 (6 bases). Between the trimmed V and J ends, which lost 7 bases and 5 bases, there was a span of 23 bases. This CDR3 is 16 amino acids long. Germline CDR1 and CDR2: LNHDA and SQIVND (reference sequence). The CDR3 nucleotides are TGTGCCAGTACCTTCTCAAGGGCTCAGGGGAGGACTGAAGCTTTCTTT. Translating gives CASTFSRAQGRTEAFF.

The rearrangement uses TRBV11-3 and TRBJ2-7; D is uncertain. V was pared by 6 bases and J by 1 base, with 13 bases between. Looked up from germline, CDR1 is SGHNT and CDR2 is YENEEA. This CDR3 comprises 14 residues. The CDR3 sequence is CASREFPGSYEQYV. The CDR3 region has the DNA TGTGCCAGCAGGGAATTTCCCGGGTCCTACGAGCAGTACGTC.

The gene calls are TRBV19 and TRBJ1-4, with TRBD1 matching over 9 bases. Germline CDR1 is LNHDA and CDR2 is SQIVND (reference sequence). Germline trimming cut 5 bases from V and 8 bases from J; bases unmatched to any gene: 9. This CDR3 comprises 15 residues. The CDR3, as DNA: TGTGCCAGTAGTGGGCCGGGACAGGGTCTAGAAAAACTGTTTTTT. It translates to CASSGPGQGLEKLFF. The whole variable domain, filled in from reference TRBV19 and TRBJ1-4, reads DGGITQSPKYLFRKEGQNVTLSCEQNLNHDAMYWYRQDPGQGLRLIYYSQIVNDFQKGDIAEGYSVSREKKESFPLTVTSAQKNPTAFYLCASSGPGQGLEKLFFGSGTQLSVL.

The J gene is TRBJ1-6, the V gene TRBV14; D remains ambiguous. V dropped 3 bases and J dropped 5 bases, with 8 bases sitting between them. The germline V gene encodes CDR1 SGHDN and CDR2 FVKESK. This CDR3 region has 14 residues. CDR3 DNA: TGTGCCAGCAGCCAGGGCCTGAATAATTCACCCCTCCACTTT. This sequence encodes CASSQGLNNSPLHF. The full variable domain, its missing parts supplied by reference TRBV14 and TRBJ1-6, is EAGVTQFPSHSVIEKGQTVTLRCDPISGHDNLYWYRRVMGKEIKFLLHFVKESKQDESGMPNNRFLAERTGGTYSTLKVQPAELEDSGVYFCASSQGLNNSPLHFGNGTRLTVT.

This chain connects TRBV7-9 to TRBJ1-5, with TRBD1 matching 7 bases. The trim removed 5 bases at V and 5 bases at J, leaving 15 bases unmatched. The CDR3 extends over 17 amino acids. The V gene's germline CDR1 is SEHNR and CDR2 FQNEAQ (reference sequence). DNA for the CDR3: TGTGCCAGCAGCCCCCACCCGACAGGGAGGGATCATCAGCCCCAGCATTTT. Translating gives CASSPHPTGRDHQPQHF.

This clone was observed a single time. The chain combines TRBV13 with TRBJ2-4, with 14 positions matching TRBD2. The CDR3 is 18 amino acids. CDR1 and CDR2 (germline): PRHDT, FYEKMQ (reference sequence). V was pared by 6 bases and J by 0 bases, with 7 bases of the junction left unmatched. CDR3 in DNA: TGTGCCAGCAGGCCCGGGACTAGCGGGAGTGAAGCCAAAAACATTCAGTACTTC. It encodes CASRPGTSGSEAKNIQYF. The variable domain in full, with the rest retrieved from reference TRBV13 and TRBJ2-4, is AAGVIQSPRHLIKEKRETATLKCYPIPRHDTVYWYQQGPGQDPQFLISFYEKMQSDKGSIPDRFSAQQFSDYHSELNMSSLELGDSALYFCASRPGTSGSEAKNIQYFGAGTRLSVL.

The chain has TRBV5-1 and TRBJ1-4, with D perhaps TRBD1 (5 bases). V gave up 4 bases and J gave up 8 bases, with 21 bases separating them. The CDR3 contains 16 residues. The germline gives CDR1 SGHRS, CDR2 YFSETQ. The CDR3 bases are TGCGCCAGCAGCCTCTACCCGGGGGTAGTAGGGGAAAAACTGTTTTTT. Translating it yields CASSLYPGVVGEKLFF.

The CDR3 DNA is TGCGCCAGCAGCTTGGATTGGACAGGGGCGCGTGTTTTCTTT. As protein: CASSLDWTGARVFF. V usage is TRBV5-1 and J usage is TRBJ1-1; TRBD1 aligns across 9 bases. The trim removed 0 bases at V and 13 bases at J, leaving 10 bases unmatched. The germline V gene has CDR1 SGHRS and CDR2 YFSETQ. This CDR3 has 14 residues.

V gene TRBV27 combines with J gene TRBJ2-7; the D is unclear. Trimming pared 0 bases from V and 1 base from J, leaving 10 bases between. The germline CDR1 and CDR2 sequences are MNHEY and SMNVEV (reference sequence). The CDR3 runs to 15 residues. This CDR3 is CASSLSPPRSYEQYF. CDR3 DNA: TGTGCCAGCAGTTTATCCCCCCCTAGGTCCTACGAGCAGTACTTC.

This chain connects TRBV4-1 to TRBJ2-1, with D possibly TRBD2 on 7 matching bases. V was clipped by 6 bases and J by 7 bases, with 16 bases between them. Germline CDR1 reads MGHRA; CDR2 reads YSYEKL. The CDR3 is made up of 14 amino acids. The CDR3 DNA reads as TGCGCCAGCAGTCGAGGGGGGGCCGAGAATGAGCAGTTCTTC. Its translation is CASSRGGAENEQFF.

This clone was detected only once. This chain connects TRBV25-1 to TRBJ2-2; 8 bases match TRBD2. The germline V gene has CDR1 MGHDK and CDR2 SYGVNS. CDR3 length equals 17 residues. The V gene end was trimmed by 4 bases and the J gene end by 1 base; junction bases not matched to a gene: 8. The CDR3 sequence is CASSVIVAGRNTGELFF. The CDR3 DNA sequence: TGTGCCAGCAGTGTCATTGTAGCGGGGAGGAACACCGGGGAGCTGTTTTTT.

The genes are TRBV9 and TRBJ1-6; 7 nucleotides align to TRBD1. Unmatched junction bases numbered 5, after V lost 4 bases and J lost 4 bases. CDR1 is SGDLS and CDR2 is YYNGEE in the germline V gene. This CDR3 contains 15 residues. CDR3 region: CASSPRDSYNSPLHF. The CDR3 DNA follows: TGTGCCAGCAGCCCCCGGGACAGTTATAATTCACCCCTCCACTTT.

In this sample, this clone turned up a few times. The chain recombines TRBV30 with TRBJ2-4; D is undetermined. CDR1 and CDR2 from the germline V gene are GTSNPN and SVGIG (reference sequence). The CDR3 runs to 12 residues. V dropped 2 bases and J dropped 6 bases, with 8 bases sitting between them. CDR3 nucleotides: TGTGCCTGGAGTCCACGGGCAAACATTCAGTACTTC. As protein: CAWSPRANIQYF.

The chain joins TRBV5-1 to TRBJ1-1; D unclear. The CDR3 totals 15 residues. Germline V gene lookup returns CDR1 SGHRS and CDR2 YFSETQ. V shed 0 bases and J shed 0 bases, with 9 bases lying between them. CDR3 DNA: TGCGCCAGCAGCTTGGATGGCCTCATGAACACTGAAGCTTTCTTT. Its translation: CASSLDGLMNTEAFF.

The chain uses TRBV19 and TRBJ2-2; TRBD2 aligns across 8 bases. Germline V CDR1 and CDR2: LNHDA, SQIVND (reference sequence). The CDR3 totals 12 residues. With V trimmed by 10 bases and J by 6 bases, 4 bases remained unmatched. In DNA, the CDR3 is TGTGCCATTTCAGCGGGAGCCGGGGAGCTGTTTTTT. As protein: CAISAGAGELFF.

This chain uses TRBV29-1 with TRBJ1-2, with a weak D call TRBD1 (6 bases). CDR1 and CDR2 (germline): SQVTM, ANQGSEA. V lost 4 bases and J lost 2, with 8 bases in between. CDR3 size: 12 residues. The CDR3 sequence: CSVVGQNYGYTF. The DNA for the CDR3 is TGCAGCGTTGTCGGACAGAACTATGGCTACACCTTC. Complete variable domain (other parts from reference TRBV29-1 and TRBJ1-2): SAVISQKPSRDICQRGTSLTIQCQVDSQVTMMFWYRQQPGQSLTLIATANQGSEATYESGFVIDKFPISRPNLTFSTLTVSNMSPEDSSIYLCSVVGQNYGYTFGSGTRLTVV.